This T cell receptor beta chain comes out of a study of shared clonotypes between healthy human individuals. About the research overall: Sampling drew on donors who were a couple of women and a few men aged 18 to 49.

The genomic DNA of each subset was split evenly across several immunoSEQ plates. The method was immunoSEQ multiplex PCR; TCRdb's version includes in-frame clones alone and lacks a portion of them. The table lists about 470,000 clones, around 79% of them singletons. Genomic DNA for unsorted samples, which was extracted with the QIAamp DNA Blood Mini kit, came from some 90 million PBMCs. Per germline, CDR1 MDHEN and CDR2 SYDVKM. The CDR3 totals 13 residues. Trimming left V 7 bases short and J 2 bases short, with 11 bases between. V usage is TRBV28 and J usage is TRBJ1-2, with D possibly matching TRBD1 (6 bases). The source is a woman between 35 and 50 years old in good health. Some clones in this sample may be carry-over from other donors' samples. Source material: PBMCs. CDR3 in DNA: TGTGCCAGCAAACAGGGCGGGAACTATGGCTACACCTTC. Its translation: CASKQGGNYGYTF.